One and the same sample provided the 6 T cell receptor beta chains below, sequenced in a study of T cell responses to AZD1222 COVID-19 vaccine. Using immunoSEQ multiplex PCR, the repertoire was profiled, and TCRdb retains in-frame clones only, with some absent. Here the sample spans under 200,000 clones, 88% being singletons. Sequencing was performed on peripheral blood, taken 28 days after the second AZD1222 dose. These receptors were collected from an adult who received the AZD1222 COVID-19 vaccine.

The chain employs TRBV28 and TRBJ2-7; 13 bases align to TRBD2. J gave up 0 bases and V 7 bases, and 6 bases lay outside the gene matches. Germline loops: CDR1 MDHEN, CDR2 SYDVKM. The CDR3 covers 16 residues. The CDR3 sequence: CASTRLAGGRSYEQYF. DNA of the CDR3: TGTGCCAGCACCCGACTAGCGGGAGGCCGCTCCTACGAGCAGTACTTC.

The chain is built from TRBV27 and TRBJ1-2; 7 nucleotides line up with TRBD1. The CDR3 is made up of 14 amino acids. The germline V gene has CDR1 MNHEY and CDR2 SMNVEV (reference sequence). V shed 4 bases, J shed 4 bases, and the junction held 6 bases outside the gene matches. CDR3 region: CASSSGTVSYGYTF. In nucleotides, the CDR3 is TGTGCCAGCAGTTCCGGGACAGTTAGCTATGGCTACACCTTC.

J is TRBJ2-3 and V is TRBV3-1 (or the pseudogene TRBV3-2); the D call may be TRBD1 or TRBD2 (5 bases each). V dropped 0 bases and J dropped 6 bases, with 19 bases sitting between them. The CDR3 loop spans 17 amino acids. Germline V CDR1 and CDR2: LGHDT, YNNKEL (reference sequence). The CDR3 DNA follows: TGTGCCAGCAGCCAAGATCTGAGGGGATGGTCCGGCGATACGCAGTATTTT. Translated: CASSQDLRGWSGDTQYF.

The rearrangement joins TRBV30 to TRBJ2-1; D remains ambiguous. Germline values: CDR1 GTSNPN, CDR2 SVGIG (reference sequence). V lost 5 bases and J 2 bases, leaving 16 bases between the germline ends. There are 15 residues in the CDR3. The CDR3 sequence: CAWRPDPGPYNEQFF. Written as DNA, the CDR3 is TGTGCCTGGCGCCCGGACCCAGGCCCCTACAATGAGCAGTTCTTC.

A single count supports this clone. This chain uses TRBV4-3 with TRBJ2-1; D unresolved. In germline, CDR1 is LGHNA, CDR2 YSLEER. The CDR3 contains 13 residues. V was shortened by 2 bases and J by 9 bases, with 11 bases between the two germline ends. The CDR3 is CASSQHPRPEQFF. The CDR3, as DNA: TGCGCCAGCAGCCAACATCCTAGGCCTGAGCAGTTCTTC.

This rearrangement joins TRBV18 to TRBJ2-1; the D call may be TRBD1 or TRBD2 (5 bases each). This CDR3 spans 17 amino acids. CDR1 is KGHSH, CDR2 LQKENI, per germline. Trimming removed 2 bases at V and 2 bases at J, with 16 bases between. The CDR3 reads CASSPLPTGAPYNEQFF. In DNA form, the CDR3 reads TGTGCCAGCTCACCATTACCCACCGGGGCTCCCTACAATGAGCAGTTCTTC. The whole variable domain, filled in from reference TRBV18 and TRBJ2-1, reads NAGVMQNPRHLVRRRGQEARLRCSPMKGHSHVYWYRQLPEEGLKFMVYLQKENIIDESGMPKERFSAEFPKEGPSILRIQQVVRGDSAAYFCASSPLPTGAPYNEQFFGPGTRLTVL.